This T cell receptor beta chain was recovered during a study of cytomegalovirus exposure and HLA in healthy donors. Study-wide findings and caveats: Reportedly, cytomegalovirus status was diagnosed with high sensitivity and specificity. From TCR beta sequences, most subjects' HLA-A and HLA-B alleles were reportedly predicted accurately. As a later analysis revealed, the rate of TCR association differed by HLA locus, with DRB1 most and HLA-C fewest.

Germline lookup yields CDR1 SGHAT and CDR2 FQNNGV. The V gene end was trimmed by 8 bases and the J gene end by 10 bases; junction bases not matched to a gene: 18. This CDR3 is built from 15 residues. The PCR was carried out with 60 Vbeta primers and 13 Jbeta primers. Authors' processing steps: There were 80 million to 95 million unique TCR beta chains by a later count, and some 12 million of them were shared. Here immunoSEQ multiplex PCR was the method, and the copy in TCRdb shows in-frame clones only, minus some. V, J and clone size derive from that table, while D and trimming were established from the DNA sequence. This repertoire shows about 110,000 clones, 74% found once; its top ten account for about 15%. Only a few counts were recorded for this clone. Its antigen is still unknown.

This clonotype originated in a middle-aged woman in good health and CMV-seropositive. The source material was PBMCs. This chain connects TRBV11-2 to TRBJ1-1; 8 nucleotides match TRBD1. The CDR3 nucleotides are TGTGCCAGCGGTGACAGGGGACTCGGGAGTAGGGTAGCTTTCTTT. Translating gives CASGDRGLGSRVAFF.